This is a list of T cell receptor beta chains from one sample in a study of glioma-infiltrating T cells after dendritic cell vaccination. Produced via immunoSEQ multiplex PCR; TCRdb's table is partial and in-frame only. The data show 80,000 to 100,000 clones, around 80% seen once. Source: blood, taken before dendritic cell vaccination. The receptors here all came from a human donor with glioblastoma. The CDR3 runs from the conserved cysteine through the conserved F or W. Fields, in order: D gene, V gene, clone size, J gene, CDR3 length, CDR3 protein, CDR3 DNA. The D gene is left open where the match is weak. Clone sizes are given selectively: once, few, many, or a class where the clone is expanded.

d_call: -; v_call: TRBV6-5; clone_size: -; j_call: TRBJ1-5; cdr3_length: 14; cdr3_aa: CASSYRPGNQPQHF; cdr3_nt: TGTGCCAGCAGTTACCGGCCGGGGAATCAGCCCCAGCATTTT
d_call: -; v_call: TRBV30; clone_size: once; j_call: TRBJ1-1; cdr3_length: 12; cdr3_aa: CAWTRGNTEAFF; cdr3_nt: TGTGCCTGGACAAGGGGAAACACTGAAGCTTTCTTT
d_call: -; v_call: TRBV30; clone_size: -; j_call: TRBJ1-5; cdr3_length: 13; cdr3_aa: CAWNPGADQPQHF; cdr3_nt: TGTGCCTGGAATCCAGGGGCGGATCAGCCCCAGCATTTT
d_call: -; v_call: TRBV6-1; clone_size: few; j_call: TRBJ2-5; cdr3_length: 13; cdr3_aa: CASRGLAQETQYF; cdr3_nt: TGTGCCAGCAGGGGTCTAGCGCAAGAGACCCAGTACTTC
d_call: TRBD1; v_call: TRBV11-2; clone_size: -; j_call: TRBJ1-2; cdr3_length: 14; cdr3_aa: CASSPGQGSYGYTF; cdr3_nt: TGTGCCAGCAGTCCGGGACAGGGTTCCTATGGCTACACCTTC
d_call: TRBD2; v_call: TRBV19; clone_size: -; j_call: TRBJ2-1; cdr3_length: 15; cdr3_aa: CASSIEGTSLREQFF; cdr3_nt: TGTGCCAGTAGTATAGAGGGGACTAGCCTCCGGGAGCAGTTCTTC
d_call: TRBD2; v_call: TRBV10-3; clone_size: -; j_call: TRBJ2-5; cdr3_length: 17; cdr3_aa: CAISGPRLAGAQETQYF; cdr3_nt: TGTGCCATCAGTGGGCCGAGACTAGCGGGGGCCCAAGAGACCCAGTACTTC
d_call: TRBD1; v_call: TRBV5-6; clone_size: -; j_call: TRBJ2-7; cdr3_length: 17; cdr3_aa: CASSRPGQGIISYEQYF; cdr3_nt: TGTGCCAGCAGCCGTCCCGGACAGGGAATCATCTCCTACGAGCAGTACTTC
d_call: -; v_call: TRBV28; clone_size: -; j_call: TRBJ2-7; cdr3_length: 14; cdr3_aa: CASSRGDQGDEQYF; cdr3_nt: TGTGCCAGCAGTCGCGGGGACCAAGGGGACGAGCAGTACTTC
d_call: -; v_call: TRBV10-3; clone_size: once; j_call: TRBJ2-7; cdr3_length: 12; cdr3_aa: CAIGQYSEEQYF; cdr3_nt: TGTGCCATTGGACAGTACTCCGAGGAGCAGTACTTC
d_call: -; v_call: TRBV4-1; clone_size: -; j_call: TRBJ1-2; cdr3_length: 15; cdr3_aa: CASSQDLSRAKGYTF; cdr3_nt: TGCGCCAGCAGCCAAGATCTATCCAGGGCGAAGGGCTACACCTTC
d_call: -; v_call: TRBV5-4; clone_size: -; j_call: TRBJ2-6; cdr3_length: 17; cdr3_aa: CASSLRTESSGANVLTF; cdr3_nt: TGTGCCAGCTCATTGAGGACTGAGAGTTCTGGGGCCAACGTCCTGACTTTC
d_call: -; v_call: TRBV6-1; clone_size: -; j_call: TRBJ1-2; cdr3_length: 12; cdr3_aa: CASSEGLYGYTF; cdr3_nt: TGTGCCAGCAGCGAGGGTCTCTATGGCTACACCTTC
d_call: TRBD1; v_call: TRBV4-2; clone_size: -; j_call: TRBJ1-2; cdr3_length: 15; cdr3_aa: CASSQRTGTNYGYTF; cdr3_nt: TGTGCCAGCAGCCAACGGACAGGAACTAACTATGGCTACACCTTC
d_call: TRBD1; v_call: TRBV6-5; clone_size: -; j_call: TRBJ1-1; cdr3_length: 15; cdr3_aa: CASSSKGAPGTEAFF; cdr3_nt: TGTGCCAGCAGTTCGAAGGGGGCGCCGGGGACTGAAGCTTTCTTT
d_call: -; v_call: TRBV7-9; clone_size: once; j_call: TRBJ1-2; cdr3_length: 13; cdr3_aa: CASSKGGDYGYTF; cdr3_nt: TGTGCCAGCAGCAAGGGGGGGGACTATGGCTACACCTTC
d_call: TRBD1; v_call: TRBV6-1; clone_size: -; j_call: TRBJ1-2; cdr3_length: 17; cdr3_aa: CASSDGTGQDYFYGYTF; cdr3_nt: TGTGCCAGCAGTGACGGGACAGGGCAGGACTACTTCTATGGCTACACCTTC
d_call: -; v_call: TRBV30; clone_size: -; j_call: TRBJ1-5; cdr3_length: 15; cdr3_aa: CAWSPINEIYQPQHF; cdr3_nt: TGTGCCTGGAGTCCAATCAATGAGATATATCAGCCCCAGCATTTT
d_call: -; v_call: TRBV18; clone_size: -; j_call: TRBJ1-2; cdr3_length: 14; cdr3_aa: CASSPPGAGYGYTF; cdr3_nt: TGTGCCAGCTCACCACCGGGGGCGGGCTATGGCTACACCTTC
d_call: TRBD1; v_call: TRBV28; clone_size: -; j_call: TRBJ1-2; cdr3_length: 14; cdr3_aa: CASRGGQGTYGYTF; cdr3_nt: TGTGCCAGCAGGGGGGGACAGGGGACCTATGGCTACACCTTC
d_call: -; v_call: TRBV27; clone_size: -; j_call: TRBJ2-5; cdr3_length: 15; cdr3_aa: CASRPYFSGDRTQYF; cdr3_nt: TGTGCCAGCAGACCGTATTTCTCTGGAGATCGGACCCAGTACTTC
d_call: -; v_call: TRBV18; clone_size: -; j_call: TRBJ1-1; cdr3_length: 13; cdr3_aa: CASSLAMNTEAFF; cdr3_nt: TGTGCCAGCTCACTTGCTATGAACACTGAAGCTTTCTTT